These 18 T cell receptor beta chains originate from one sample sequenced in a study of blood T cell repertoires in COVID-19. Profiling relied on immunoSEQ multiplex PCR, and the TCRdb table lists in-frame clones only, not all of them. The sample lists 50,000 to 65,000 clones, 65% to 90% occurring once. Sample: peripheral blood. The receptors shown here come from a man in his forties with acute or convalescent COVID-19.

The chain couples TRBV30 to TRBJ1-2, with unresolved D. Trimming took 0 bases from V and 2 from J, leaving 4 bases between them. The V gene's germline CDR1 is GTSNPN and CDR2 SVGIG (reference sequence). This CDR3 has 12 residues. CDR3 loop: CAWSVENYGYTF. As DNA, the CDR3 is TGTGCCTGGAGTGTAGAGAACTATGGCTACACCTTC. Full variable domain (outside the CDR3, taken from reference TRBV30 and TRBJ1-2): SQTIHQWPATLVQPVGSPLSLECTVEGTSNPNLYWYRQAAGRGLQLLFYSVGIGQISSEVPQNLSASRPQDRQFILSSKKLLLSDSGFYLCAWSVENYGYTFGSGTRLTVV.

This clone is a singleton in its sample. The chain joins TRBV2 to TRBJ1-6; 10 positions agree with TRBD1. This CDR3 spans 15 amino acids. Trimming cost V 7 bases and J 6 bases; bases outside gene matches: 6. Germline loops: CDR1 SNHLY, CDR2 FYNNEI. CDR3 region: CASNPGTGVNSPLHF. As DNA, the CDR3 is TGTGCCAGCAACCCCGGGACAGGGGTTAATTCACCCCTCCACTTT.

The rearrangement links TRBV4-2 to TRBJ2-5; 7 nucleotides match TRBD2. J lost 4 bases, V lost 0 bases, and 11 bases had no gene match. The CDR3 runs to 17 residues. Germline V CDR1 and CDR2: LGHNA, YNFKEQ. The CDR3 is CASSQEGRTRAPETQYF. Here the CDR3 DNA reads TGTGCCAGCAGCCAAGAAGGGCGGACTAGGGCTCCAGAGACCCAGTACTTC.

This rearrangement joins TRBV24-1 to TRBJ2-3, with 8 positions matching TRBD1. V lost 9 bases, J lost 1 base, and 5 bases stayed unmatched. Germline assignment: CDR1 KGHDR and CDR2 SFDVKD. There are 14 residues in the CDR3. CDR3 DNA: TGTGCCACCGGTCCGGGACAGGGCACAGATACGCAGTATTTT. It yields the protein CATGPGQGTDTQYF.

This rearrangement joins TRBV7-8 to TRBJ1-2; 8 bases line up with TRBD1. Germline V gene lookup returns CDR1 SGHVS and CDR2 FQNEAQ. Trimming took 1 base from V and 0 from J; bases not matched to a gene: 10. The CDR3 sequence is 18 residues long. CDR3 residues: CASSLGVLRTGSNYGYTF. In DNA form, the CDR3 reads TGTGCCAGCAGCTTAGGGGTCCTTAGGACAGGGTCTAACTATGGCTACACCTTC.

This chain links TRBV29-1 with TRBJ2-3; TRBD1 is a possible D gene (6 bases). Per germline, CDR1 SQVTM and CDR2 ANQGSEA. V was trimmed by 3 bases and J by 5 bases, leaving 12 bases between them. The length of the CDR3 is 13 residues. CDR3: CSVDQGSGDTQYF. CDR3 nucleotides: TGCAGCGTTGATCAGGGGTCCGGAGATACGCAGTATTTT.

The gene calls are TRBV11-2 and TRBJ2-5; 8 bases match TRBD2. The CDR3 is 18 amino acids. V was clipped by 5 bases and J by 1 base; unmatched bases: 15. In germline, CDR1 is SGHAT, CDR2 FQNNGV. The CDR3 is CASSPGGGGGALQETQYF. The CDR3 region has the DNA TGTGCCAGCAGCCCCGGGGGGGGTGGGGGAGCACTCCAAGAGACCCAGTACTTC.

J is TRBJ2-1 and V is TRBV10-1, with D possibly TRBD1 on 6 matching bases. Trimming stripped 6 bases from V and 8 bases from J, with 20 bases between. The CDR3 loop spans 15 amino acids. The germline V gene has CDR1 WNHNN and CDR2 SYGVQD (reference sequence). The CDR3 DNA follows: TGCGCCAGCAGCTTACGTGGCCGGTGGACAGATGAGCAGTTCTTC. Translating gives CASSLRGRWTDEQFF.

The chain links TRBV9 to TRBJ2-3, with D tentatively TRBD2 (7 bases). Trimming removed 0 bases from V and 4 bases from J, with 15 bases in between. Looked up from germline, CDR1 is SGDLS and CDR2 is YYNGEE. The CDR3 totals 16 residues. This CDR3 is CASSVEGGAGPDTQYF. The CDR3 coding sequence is TGTGCCAGCAGCGTAGAAGGGGGAGCGGGGCCAGATACGCAGTATTTT.

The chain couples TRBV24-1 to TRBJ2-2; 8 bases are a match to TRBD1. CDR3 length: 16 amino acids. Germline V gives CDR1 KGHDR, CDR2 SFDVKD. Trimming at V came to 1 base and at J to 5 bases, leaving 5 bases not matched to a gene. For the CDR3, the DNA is TGTGCCACCAGTGATTTAGGGCAGGGGGCGACCGGGGAGCTGTTTTTT. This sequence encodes CATSDLGQGATGELFF.

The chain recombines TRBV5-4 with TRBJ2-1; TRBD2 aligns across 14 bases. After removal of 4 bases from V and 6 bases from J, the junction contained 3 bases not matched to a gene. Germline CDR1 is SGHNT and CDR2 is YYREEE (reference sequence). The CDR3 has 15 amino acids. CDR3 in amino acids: CASSLTSGGGNEQFF. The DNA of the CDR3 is TGTGCCAGCAGCCTGACTAGCGGGGGGGGCAATGAGCAGTTCTTC. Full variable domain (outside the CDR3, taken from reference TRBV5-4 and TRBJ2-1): ETGVTQSPTHLIKTRGQQVTLRCSSQSGHNTVSWYQQALGQGPQFIFQYYREEENGRGNFPPRFSGLQFPNYSSELNVNALELDDSALYLCASSLTSGGGNEQFFGPGTRLTVL.

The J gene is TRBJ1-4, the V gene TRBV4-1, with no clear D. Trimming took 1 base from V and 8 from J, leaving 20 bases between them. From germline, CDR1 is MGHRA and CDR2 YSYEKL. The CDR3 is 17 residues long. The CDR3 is CASSQVGKGLPEEKLFF. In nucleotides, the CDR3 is TGCGCCAGCAGCCAAGTCGGCAAAGGCCTCCCGGAGGAAAAACTGTTTTTT.

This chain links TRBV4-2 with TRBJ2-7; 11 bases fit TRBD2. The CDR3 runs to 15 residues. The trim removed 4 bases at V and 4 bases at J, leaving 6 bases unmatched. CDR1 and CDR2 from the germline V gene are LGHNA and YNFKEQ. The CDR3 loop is CASSLAGGVLYEQYF. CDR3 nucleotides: TGTGCCAGCAGCCTAGCGGGGGGGGTTTTGTACGAGCAGTACTTC.

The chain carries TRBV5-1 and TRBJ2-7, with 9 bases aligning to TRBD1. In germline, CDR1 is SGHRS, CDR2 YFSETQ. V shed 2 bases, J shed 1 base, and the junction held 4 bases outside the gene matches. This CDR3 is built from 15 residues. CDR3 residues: CASSFRDRDSYEQYF. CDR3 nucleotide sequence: TGCGCCAGCAGCTTCCGGGACAGGGATTCCTACGAGCAGTACTTC. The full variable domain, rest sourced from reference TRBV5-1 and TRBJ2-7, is KAGVTQTPRYLIKTRGQQVTLSCSPISGHRSVSWYQQTPGQGLQFLFEYFSETQRNKGNFPGRFSGRQFSNSRSEMNVSTLELGDSALYLCASSFRDRDSYEQYFGPGTRLTVT.

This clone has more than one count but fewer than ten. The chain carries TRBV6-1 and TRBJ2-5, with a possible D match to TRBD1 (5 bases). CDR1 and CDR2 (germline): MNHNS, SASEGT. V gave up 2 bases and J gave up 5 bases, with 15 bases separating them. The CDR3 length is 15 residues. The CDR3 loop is CASSESWGPLETQYF. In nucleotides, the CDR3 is TGTGCCAGCAGTGAAAGCTGGGGCCCGTTGGAGACCCAGTACTTC.

The CDR3 sequence: CATSPIGTSGGNRGRETQYF. The CDR3 nucleotides read TGTGCCACCAGCCCAATCGGGACTAGCGGGGGGAACAGGGGAAGAGAGACCCAGTACTTC. The chain is built from TRBV15 and TRBJ2-5; the match to TRBD2 covers 15 bases. The V and J ends lost 5 bases and 4 bases, in that order; junction bases with no gene match: 17. The germline gives CDR1 LNHNV, CDR2 YYDKDF (reference sequence). The CDR3 extends over 20 amino acids.

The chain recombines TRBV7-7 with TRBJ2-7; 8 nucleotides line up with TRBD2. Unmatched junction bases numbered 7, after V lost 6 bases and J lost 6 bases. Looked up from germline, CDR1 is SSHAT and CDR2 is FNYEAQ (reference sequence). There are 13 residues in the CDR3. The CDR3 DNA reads TGTGCCAGCAGTCGAGCGGGGGAAGGCGAGCAGTACTTC. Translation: CASSRAGEGEQYF.

This CDR3 is CASSTRDSYGYTF. CDR3 nucleotides: TGTGCCAGCAGTACCCGGGACAGTTATGGCTACACCTTC. The gene calls are TRBV2 and TRBJ1-2, with 7 bases matching TRBD1. CDR3 length: 13 amino acids. J lost 5 bases, V lost 5 bases, and 5 bases had no gene match. The germline CDR1 and CDR2 sequences are SNHLY and FYNNEI.